The 10 T cell receptor beta chains reported below all come from one sample, sequenced in a study of shared T cell receptors in the human thymus. The assay was immunoSEQ multiplex PCR, and TCRdb's table has in-frame clones only and misses some. The sample includes about 710,000 clones, over 75% of them seen just once. This sample also appeared in a second study, on human thymus T cells.

Sequencing was done on a sample of thymocytes. The source of these receptors is a boy younger than two with a congenital heart defect.

The V call is TRBV30, the J call TRBJ1-5, with D tentatively TRBD1 (5 bases). The ends were cut back, 2 bases at V and 4 bases at J, with 18 bases in the middle. The germline CDR1 and CDR2 sequences are GTSNPN and SVGIG (reference sequence). The CDR3 contains 16 residues. The CDR3 DNA reads as TGTGCCTGGAGTCCTGCGGGTGGAGGGGCAAATCAGCCCCAGCATTTT. As protein: CAWSPAGGGANQPQHF. Variable domain in full (rest from reference TRBV30 and TRBJ1-5): SQTIHQWPATLVQPVGSPLSLECTVEGTSNPNLYWYRQAAGRGLQLLFYSVGIGQISSEVPQNLSASRPQDRQFILSSKKLLLSDSGFYLCAWSPAGGGANQPQHFGDGTRLSIL.

The chain carries TRBV30 and TRBJ2-3, with TRBD1 matching 11 bases. The CDR3 has 19 residues. With 0 bases clipped from V and 7 bases from J, the junction kept 18 bases outside the gene matches. Germline V gene data show CDR1 as GTSNPN and CDR2 as SVGIG (reference sequence). This chain's CDR3 is CAWSVRTGGAWGYGNTQYF. The CDR3 DNA follows: TGTGCCTGGAGTGTAAGGACAGGGGGCGCATGGGGGTATGGGAATACGCAGTATTTT.

The chain carries TRBV28 and TRBJ2-4, with 8 bases identical to TRBD1. CDR3 length equals 16 residues. CDR1 and CDR2 from the germline V gene are MDHEN and SYDVKM. V shed 5 bases, J shed 5 bases, and the junction held 11 bases outside the gene matches. For the CDR3, the DNA is TGTGCCAGCAGTGACAGGGGAGCCAAAAGGGAAAACATTCAGTACTTC. It encodes CASSDRGAKRENIQYF.

The rearrangement uses TRBV20-1 and TRBJ2-1; D gene unclear. V was pared by 2 bases and J by 8 bases, with 7 bases between. The CDR3 is 11 amino acids. CDR1 DFQATT and CDR2 SNEGSKA come from the germline V gene (reference sequence). CDR3 region: CSARLGDEQFF. DNA of the CDR3: TGCAGTGCTAGACTAGGCGATGAGCAGTTCTTC.

V and J are TRBV15 and TRBJ2-7; TRBD2 might be the D (6 bases). The CDR3 runs to 18 residues. V was pared by 0 bases and J by 4 bases, with 22 bases between. Germline CDR1 LNHNV, CDR2 YYDKDF (reference sequence). CDR3 in DNA: TGTGCCACCAGCAGAGATCTAGTGGTTATGGAGGGTAATTACGAGCAGTACTTC. Its translation is CATSRDLVVMEGNYEQYF.

The chain carries TRBV23-1 and TRBJ2-1; 8 bases are shared with TRBD1. TRBV23-1 is annotated as an ORF whose role is uncertain. The CDR3 has 14 residues. The junction had 1 base not matched to a gene; V was cut back by 1 base and J by 5 bases. CDR3 sequence (DNA): TGCGCCAGCAGTCAATGGGACAGGCACAATGAGCAGTTCTTC. This encodes CASSQWDRHNEQFF.

The genes are TRBV15 and TRBJ2-7, with TRBD1 matching over 8 bases. CDR3 length: 17 residues. CDR1 and CDR2 from the germline V gene are LNHNV and YYDKDF (reference sequence). With 1 base clipped from V and 0 bases from J, the junction kept 8 bases outside the gene matches. CDR3 sequence: CATSRGQDRESSYEQYF. For the CDR3, the DNA is TGTGCCACCAGCAGAGGGCAGGACAGGGAGAGCTCCTACGAGCAGTACTTC. Looking up the rest from reference TRBV15 and TRBJ2-7 gives the full variable domain: DAMVIQNPRYQVTQFGKPVTLSCSQTLNHNVMYWYQQKSSQAPKLLFHYYDKDFNNEADTPDNFQSRRPNTSFCFLDIRSPGLGDTAMYLCATSRGQDRESSYEQYFGPGTRLTVT.

The sample holds a few counts of this clone. The V call is TRBV19, the J call TRBJ2-7; no clear D. This CDR3 spans 11 amino acids. V was trimmed by 3 bases and J by 5 bases, leaving 5 bases between them. Germline assignment: CDR1 LNHDA and CDR2 SQIVND (reference sequence). For the CDR3, the DNA is TGTGCCAGTAGTATCCCGGACGAGCAGTACTTC. This encodes CASSIPDEQYF.

The chain carries TRBV28 and TRBJ2-1; 9 bases are shared with TRBD2. This CDR3 comprises 17 residues. Trimming at V came to 8 bases and at J to 3 bases, leaving 14 bases not matched to a gene. Germline CDR1 is MDHEN and CDR2 is SYDVKM. The CDR3: CASSLVAGDGYYNEQFF. CDR3 bases: TGTGCCAGCTCCTTAGTAGCGGGAGATGGTTACTACAATGAGCAGTTCTTC.

The rearrangement joins TRBV7-9 to TRBJ1-4, with a tentative D call TRBD1 (6 bases). Per germline, CDR1 SEHNR and CDR2 FQNEAQ (reference sequence). This CDR3 has 14 amino acids. V was clipped by 3 bases and J by 8 bases, with 13 bases between them. This CDR3 reads CASSFRGRNEKLFF. DNA of the CDR3: TGTGCCAGCAGCTTCAGGGGACGTAACGAAAAACTGTTTTTT. Combining the CDR3 with reference TRBV7-9 and TRBJ1-4 gives the whole variable domain DTGVSQNPRHKITKRGQNVTFRCDPISEHNRLYWYRQTLGQGPEFLTYFQNEAQLEKSRLLSDRFSAERPKGSFSTLEIQRTEQGDSAMYLCASSFRGRNEKLFFGSGTQLSVL.